The 21 T cell receptor beta chains given below trace back to one sample, sequenced in a study of PD-L1 blockade in urothelial cancer. The time point: pretreatment peripheral blood. Sequencing was performed with immunoSEQ multiplex PCR; in TCRdb, only in-frame clones are kept and a portion is missing. The sample records about 45,000 clones, 70% to 90% being singletons. The input for sequencing was PBMCs, taken around atezolizumab (anti-PD-L1) treatment. All receptors come from a donor at least 40 years old with urothelial cancer.

This sequence joins TRBV6-6 and TRBJ2-1; D perhaps matches TRBD2 (6 bases). This CDR3 is built from 16 residues. V was trimmed by 2 bases and J by 1 base, leaving 12 bases between them. Germline CDR1 MNHNY, CDR2 SVGAGI (reference sequence). The CDR3 DNA is TGTGCCAGCAGTTACGCGGTAGCGGCTTCCTACAATGAGCAGTTCTTC. As protein: CASSYAVAASYNEQFF.

This rearrangement joins TRBV5-1 to TRBJ2-7; 10 bases line up with TRBD1. Unmatched junction bases numbered 12, after V lost 3 bases and J lost 6 bases. The CDR3 length is 16 residues. The germline gives CDR1 SGHRS, CDR2 YFSETQ. The CDR3 sequence is CASSSDRDRGSTEQYF. The CDR3 nucleotides read TGCGCCAGCAGCTCGGACCGGGACAGGGGATCCACCGAGCAGTACTTC.

The rearrangement uses TRBV19 and TRBJ2-7; 7 bases match TRBD2. The ends lost 4 bases at V and 4 bases at J; junction bases unmatched: 13. The germline V gene encodes CDR1 LNHDA and CDR2 SQIVND (reference sequence). CDR3 length: 16 residues. CDR3 coding DNA: TGTGCCAGTAGTACGGAGTGGGCGGGAGTGGGGTACGAGCAGTACTTC. It is translated as CASSTEWAGVGYEQYF.

This chain connects TRBV5-4 to TRBJ2-1, with 13 bases fitting TRBD2. Trimming cost V 3 bases and J 6 bases; bases outside gene matches: 6. The length of the CDR3 is 16 residues. Looked up from germline, CDR1 is SGHNT and CDR2 is YYREEE (reference sequence). As DNA, the CDR3 is TGTGCCAGCAGCTCCGGACTAGCGGGAGCAGGCAATGAGCAGTTCTTC. Protein: CASSSGLAGAGNEQFF.

J is TRBJ2-1 and V is TRBV9; the D gene is possibly TRBD2 (6 bases). Germline loops: CDR1 SGDLS, CDR2 YYNGEE. This CDR3 comprises 16 residues. The germline V and J ends were trimmed by 0 bases and 7 bases, with 17 bases remaining between them. CDR3 coding DNA: TGTGCCAGCAGCGTAGGGGGGGAGGCCGCTTGGAATGAGCAGTTCTTC. Translation: CASSVGGEAAWNEQFF. The whole variable domain, remainder taken from reference TRBV9 and TRBJ2-1, is DSGVTQTPKHLITATGQRVTLRCSPRSGDLSVYWYQQSLDQGLQFLIQYYNGEERAKGNILERFSAQQFPDLHSELNLSSLELGDSALYFCASSVGGEAAWNEQFFGPGTRLTVL.

V and J are TRBV7-2 and TRBJ2-5; 9 bases map to TRBD2. This CDR3 contains 16 residues. J lost 4 bases, V lost 4 bases, and 10 bases had no gene match. Germline V gene sequence: CDR1 SGHTA, CDR2 FQGNSA. The CDR3 sequence is CASSWGSGSPRETQYF. CDR3 DNA sequence: TGTGCCAGCAGCTGGGGTAGCGGGAGCCCTCGAGAGACCCAGTACTTC.

The CDR3 DNA sequence: TGTGCCAGCAGCCTAACTAGCGGGGGGGCCTACGAGCAGTACTTC. As protein: CASSLTSGGAYEQYF. The V gene is TRBV9, the J gene TRBJ2-7; 13 bases map to TRBD2. With 4 bases clipped from V and 2 bases from J, the junction kept 3 bases outside the gene matches. Germline V lookup: CDR1 SGDLS, CDR2 YYNGEE. The CDR3 covers 15 residues.

The CDR3 reads CASSSQGSTQPQHF. The CDR3 DNA reads as TGTGCCAGCAGCTCACAGGGTTCCACTCAGCCCCAGCATTTT. J is TRBJ1-5 and V is TRBV7-2; D possibly corresponds to TRBD1 (6 bases). This CDR3 contains 14 residues. Germline CDR1 reads SGHTA; CDR2 reads FQGNSA. V gave up 4 bases and J gave up 6 bases, with 13 bases separating them.

The J gene is TRBJ2-2, the V gene TRBV19, with 9 bases matching TRBD1. Losses at the gene ends were 1 base for V and 6 bases for J; bases not matched to a gene: 0. Germline-derived CDR1 and CDR2 are LNHDA and SQIVND (reference sequence). The CDR3 is made up of 14 amino acids. CDR3 sequence: CASSIGTGAGELFF. CDR3 coding DNA: TGTGCCAGTAGTATAGGGACAGGGGCCGGGGAGCTGTTTTTT.

The table lists this clone with a count of one. This chain uses TRBV7-9 with TRBJ2-7; 8 nucleotides align to TRBD1. With V trimmed by 5 bases and J by 0 bases, 6 bases remained unmatched. CDR1 SEHNR and CDR2 FQNEAQ come from the germline V gene (reference sequence). The CDR3 has 15 residues. The CDR3 region has the DNA TGTGCCAGCAGCCCCCGGACAGGGAGCTCCTACGAGCAGTACTTC. It translates to CASSPRTGSSYEQYF.

The chain has TRBV5-1 and TRBJ2-5, with 8 bases matching TRBD1. CDR1 SGHRS and CDR2 YFSETQ come from the germline V gene. The CDR3 loop spans 15 amino acids. The ends lost 4 bases at V and 5 bases at J; junction bases unmatched: 10. The DNA for the CDR3 is TGCGCCAGCAGCCCTGCGTCAGGGGGCGGGGAGACCCAGTACTTC. Translating it yields CASSPASGGGETQYF.

CDR3 residues: CASSPGTGDYEQYF. The DNA of the CDR3 is TGTGCCAGTAGCCCCGGGACAGGGGACTACGAGCAGTACTTC. The chain couples TRBV19 to TRBJ2-7; 10 nucleotides match TRBD1. This CDR3 has 14 amino acids. Germline loops: CDR1 LNHDA, CDR2 SQIVND (reference sequence). Germline trimming cut 6 bases from V and 3 bases from J; bases unmatched to any gene: 5.

This chain links TRBV6-1 with TRBJ2-1; D not certain. V was trimmed by 1 base and J by 2 bases, leaving 6 bases between them. Germline CDR1 is MNHNS and CDR2 is SASEGT. The CDR3 is 14 amino acids. The CDR3 sequence is CASSEVFPYNEQFF. The CDR3 DNA is TGTGCCAGCAGTGAAGTCTTCCCCTACAATGAGCAGTTCTTC.

This clone has just a few counts. This chain uses TRBV25-1 with TRBJ2-5, with 7 positions matching TRBD2. This CDR3 comprises 14 residues. V gave up 4 bases and J gave up 5 bases; unmatched junction bases: 7. Germline loops: CDR1 MGHDK, CDR2 SYGVNS. The CDR3, as DNA: TGTGCCAGCAGTGGGCGACTAGCCGCGGAGACCCAGTACTTC. Translated: CASSGRLAAETQYF.

This chain links TRBV20-1 with TRBJ1-1; possibly TRBD1 for D (5 bases). The germline V and J ends were trimmed by 7 bases and 6 bases, with 9 bases remaining between them. The germline gives CDR1 DFQATT, CDR2 SNEGSKA (reference sequence). The CDR3 consists of 10 residues. The CDR3 DNA is TGCAGTGTAGGGGTTTCTGAAGCTTTCTTT. Protein: CSVGVSEAFF.

The V call is TRBV5-8, the J call TRBJ2-1; 12 nucleotides line up with TRBD2. J was trimmed by 7 bases and V by 1 base; bases with no gene match: 6. The CDR3 sequence is 16 residues long. CDR1 and CDR2 (germline): SGHTS, YDEGEE. CDR3: CASSLLGLAGLNEQFF. CDR3 bases: TGTGCCAGCAGCTTGCTAGGACTAGCGGGACTGAATGAGCAGTTCTTC.

The chain has TRBV28 and TRBJ1-2; 9 nucleotides line up with TRBD1. Germline CDR1 is MDHEN and CDR2 is SYDVKM. CDR3 length: 13 residues. V lost 6 bases, J lost 3 bases, and 2 bases stayed unmatched. The CDR3 spells CASSRTGDYGYTF. Here the CDR3 DNA reads TGTGCCAGCAGCCGGACAGGGGACTATGGCTACACCTTC.

This rearrangement joins TRBV5-1 to TRBJ2-3, with 14 bases identical to TRBD2. The CDR3 runs to 18 residues. Looked up from germline, CDR1 is SGHRS and CDR2 is YFSETQ. V gave up 3 bases and J gave up 1 base; unmatched junction bases: 7. For the CDR3, the DNA is TGCGCCAGCAGCTCCGGGACTAGCGGGAGAGGGGGCACAGATACGCAGTATTTT. As protein: CASSSGTSGRGGTDTQYF.

The chain is built from TRBV5-5 and TRBJ1-3; 7 bases agree with TRBD1. With 0 bases clipped from V and 9 bases from J, the junction kept 12 bases outside the gene matches. The CDR3 spans 16 residues. Germline CDR1 and CDR2: SGHKS and YYEKEE (reference sequence). The CDR3 region is CASSLGSPQGTGTIYF. The CDR3 nucleotides are TGTGCCAGCAGCTTGGGGTCCCCACAGGGGACGGGCACCATATATTTT.

The chain employs TRBV5-1 and TRBJ1-2, with 7 positions matching TRBD1. Germline V CDR1 and CDR2: SGHRS, YFSETQ. Losses at the gene ends were 4 bases for V and 3 bases for J; bases not matched to a gene: 18. CDR3 length: 18 residues. The CDR3 sequence: CASSPTGDSVSGHYGYTF. CDR3 DNA: TGCGCCAGCAGCCCCACCGGGGACAGCGTCTCGGGTCACTATGGCTACACCTTC.

The chain combines TRBV7-9 with TRBJ2-5, with TRBD2 matching over 7 bases. The V gene's germline CDR1 is SEHNR and CDR2 FQNEAQ (reference sequence). The CDR3 length is 14 residues. V lost 1 base and J lost 5; bases outside the gene matches: 4. Here the CDR3 reads CASSLGGGWETQYF. The DNA of the CDR3 is TGTGCCAGCAGCTTAGGGGGGGGATGGGAGACCCAGTACTTC.